This paragraph covers one T cell receptor (beta chain) sequence. Its specificity is unknown. The sample originates from a study of beta chain features in type 1 diabetes. Study background: Patients were similar to healthy donors in age and gender (as well as in cell yields). Study results and limitations: Any HLA type influence on TCRB rearrangement was left unresolved here. Researchers report that Type 1 diabetes patients had moderately but significantly shorter TCRB CDR3s across all four CD4+ subsets.

Investigators reverse transcribed all isolated RNA, so they sequenced expressed TCRB transcripts. The repertoire was sequenced with immunoSEQ multiplex PCR; TCRdb's copy has only in-frame clones and lacks some. The sample gives a few hundred thousand clones, around 21% of which show up once; around 0.03% is in the top ten. Researchers reported sorting CD4+ naive, central memory, regulatory and stem cell-like memory cells via CD45RO/CCR7/CD25/CD127/CD95/CD27. V lost 7 bases and J lost 1, with 10 bases in between. CDR3 size: 13 residues. Germline CDR1 is SNHLY and CDR2 is FYNNEI. The source material was naive CD4+ T cells from blood. This clonotype was obtained from a woman aged 40 to 55 with type 1 diabetes. V is TRBV2 and J is TRBJ1-1; TRBD1 might be the D (5 bases). CDR3 nucleotide sequence: TGTGCCAGCAAACGCGGGACGAACACTGAAGCTTTCTTT. It codes for CASKRGTNTEAFF.